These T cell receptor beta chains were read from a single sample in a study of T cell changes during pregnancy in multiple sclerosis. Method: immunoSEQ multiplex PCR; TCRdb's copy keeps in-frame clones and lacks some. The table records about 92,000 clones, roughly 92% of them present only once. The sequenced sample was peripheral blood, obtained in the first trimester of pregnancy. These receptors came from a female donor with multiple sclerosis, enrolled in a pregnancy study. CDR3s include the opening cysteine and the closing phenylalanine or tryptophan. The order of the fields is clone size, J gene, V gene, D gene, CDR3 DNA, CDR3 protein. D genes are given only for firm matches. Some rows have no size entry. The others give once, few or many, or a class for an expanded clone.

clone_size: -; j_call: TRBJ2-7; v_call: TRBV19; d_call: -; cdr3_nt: TGTGCCAGTAGTATAGCGGGGAACGCCTACGAGCAGTACTTC; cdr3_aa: CASSIAGNAYEQYF
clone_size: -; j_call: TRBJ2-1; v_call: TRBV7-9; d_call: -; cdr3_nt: TGTGCCAGCAGCTCCCACGCGGCCCCCTACAATGAGCAGTTCTTC; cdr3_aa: CASSSHAAPYNEQFF
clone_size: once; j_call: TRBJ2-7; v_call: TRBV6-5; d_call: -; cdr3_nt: TGTGCCAGCAGTTACCGAGGAGAGCAGTACTTC; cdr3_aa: CASSYRGEQYF
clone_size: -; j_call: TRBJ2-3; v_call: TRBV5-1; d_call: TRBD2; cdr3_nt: TGCGCCAGCAGCTCCTCCGGCTCCGGGACTAGCCGCAGCACAGATACGCAGTATTTT; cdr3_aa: CASSSSGSGTSRSTDTQYF
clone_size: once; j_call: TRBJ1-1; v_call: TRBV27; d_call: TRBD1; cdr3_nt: TGTGCCAGCACTCCGGCAGGGGGTTTCAGGACTGAAGCTTTCTTT; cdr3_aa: CASTPAGGFRTEAFF
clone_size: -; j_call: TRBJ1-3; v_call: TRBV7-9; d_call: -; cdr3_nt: TGTGCCAGCAGCTTAGAGGGGGACTCTGGAAACACCATATATTTT; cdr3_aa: CASSLEGDSGNTIYF
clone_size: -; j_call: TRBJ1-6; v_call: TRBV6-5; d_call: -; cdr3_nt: TGTGCCAGCAGCCGAAGCGGGACAAGTTATTCACCCCTCCACTTT; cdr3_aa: CASSRSGTSYSPLHF
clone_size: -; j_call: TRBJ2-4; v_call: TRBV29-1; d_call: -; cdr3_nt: TGCAGCGTTGAATCGGGGGTGGAAAACATTCAGTACTTC; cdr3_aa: CSVESGVENIQYF
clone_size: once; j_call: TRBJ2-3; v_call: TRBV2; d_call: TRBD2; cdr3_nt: TGTGCCACCCAGACTAGCGGGACAAGCACAGATACGCAGTATTTT; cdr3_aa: CATQTSGTSTDTQYF
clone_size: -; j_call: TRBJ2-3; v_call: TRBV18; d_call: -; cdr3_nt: TGTGCCAGCTCACCACAGCCAGATACGCAGTATTTT; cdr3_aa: CASSPQPDTQYF
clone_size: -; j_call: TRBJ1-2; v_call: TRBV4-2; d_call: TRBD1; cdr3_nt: TGTGCCAGCAGCCAAGTCCTGGACAGGGGTGGCTATGGCTACACCTTC; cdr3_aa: CASSQVLDRGGYGYTF
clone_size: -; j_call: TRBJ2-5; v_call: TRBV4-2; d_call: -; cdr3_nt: TGTGCCAGCAGCCCACCAGGGTCTGGCCAAGAGACCCAGTACTTC; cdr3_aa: CASSPPGSGQETQYF
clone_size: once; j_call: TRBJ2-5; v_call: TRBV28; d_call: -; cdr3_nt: TGTGCCAGCAGTCCCGGAGTTAGGGAGACCCAGTACTTC; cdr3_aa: CASSPGVRETQYF
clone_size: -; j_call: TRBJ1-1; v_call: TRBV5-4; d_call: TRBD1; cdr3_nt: TGTGCCAGCAGCCTTAGGACAGGCAACACTGAAGCTTTCTTT; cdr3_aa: CASSLRTGNTEAFF
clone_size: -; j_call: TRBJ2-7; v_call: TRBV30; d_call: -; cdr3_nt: TGTGCCTGGAGTGTAGGGGTAGGGGATGGGAAGCAGTACTTC; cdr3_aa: CAWSVGVGDGKQYF
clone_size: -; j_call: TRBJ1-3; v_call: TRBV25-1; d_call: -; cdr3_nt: TGTGCCAGCAGTGAATACGTAAACACCATATATTTT; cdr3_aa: CASSEYVNTIYF
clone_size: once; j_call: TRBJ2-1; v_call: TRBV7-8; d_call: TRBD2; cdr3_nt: TGTGCCAGCAGCGAACCGGGACTAGCGGACCGCGGTGAGCAGTTCTTC; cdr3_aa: CASSEPGLADRGEQFF
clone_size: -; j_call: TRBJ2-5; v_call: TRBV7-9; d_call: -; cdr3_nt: TGTGCCAGCAGCTTAGGTTTCGCGGGAGAGACCCAGTACTTC; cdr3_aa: CASSLGFAGETQYF
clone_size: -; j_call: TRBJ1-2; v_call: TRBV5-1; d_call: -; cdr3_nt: TGCGCCAGCAGCTTGGGGACTGCTAACTATGGCTACACCTTC; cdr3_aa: CASSLGTANYGYTF
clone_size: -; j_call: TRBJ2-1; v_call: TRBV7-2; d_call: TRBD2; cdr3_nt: TGTGCCAGCAGCTCCGATCCGGGACTAGCAAGATTCTTC; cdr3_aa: CASSSDPGLARFF
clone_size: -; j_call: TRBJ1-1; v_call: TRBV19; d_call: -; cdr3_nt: TGTGCCAGTAGTATTCAGGGCGTAGGGACTGAAGCTTTCTTT; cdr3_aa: CASSIQGVGTEAFF
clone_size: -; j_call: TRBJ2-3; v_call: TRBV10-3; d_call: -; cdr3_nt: TGTGCCATCAGGGTAGCAGGGGGCACAGATACGCAGTATTTT; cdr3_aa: CAIRVAGGTDTQYF
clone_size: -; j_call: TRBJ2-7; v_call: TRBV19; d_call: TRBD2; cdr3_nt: TGTGCCAGTAGGCCTAATCCGGGACTAGCGGGAGACGAGCAGTACTTC; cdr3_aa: CASRPNPGLAGDEQYF
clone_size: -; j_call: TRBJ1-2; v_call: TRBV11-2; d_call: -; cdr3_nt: TGTGCCAGCAGCCCCGACAGGTTAAGACACGGTGGCTACACCTTC; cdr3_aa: CASSPDRLRHGGYTF
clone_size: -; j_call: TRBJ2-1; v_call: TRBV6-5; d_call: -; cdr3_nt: TGTGCCAGCAGTTACTCGTTCGACACCAATGGCGAGCAGTTCTTC; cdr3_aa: CASSYSFDTNGEQFF
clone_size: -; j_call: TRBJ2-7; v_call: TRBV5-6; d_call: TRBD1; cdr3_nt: TGTGCCAGCAGCTCCCCCGGCAGGGGGCTTTACGAGCAGTACTTC; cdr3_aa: CASSSPGRGLYEQYF
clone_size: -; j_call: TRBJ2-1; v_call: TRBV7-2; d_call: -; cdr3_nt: TGTGCCAGCAGCTTAATAGGTCTGCGGGATTCGTACAATGAGCAGTTCTTC; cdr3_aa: CASSLIGLRDSYNEQFF
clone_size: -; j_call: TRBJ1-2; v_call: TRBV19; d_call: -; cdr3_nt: TGTGCCAGTAGGCCCACGCGGGGCGGATTCGGCTACACCTTC; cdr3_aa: CASRPTRGGFGYTF
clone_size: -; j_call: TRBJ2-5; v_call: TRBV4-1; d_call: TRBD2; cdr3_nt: TGCGCCAGCAGCCAAGATTGGGGAGGGTCACGGGAGACCCAGTACTTC; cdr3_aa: CASSQDWGGSRETQYF
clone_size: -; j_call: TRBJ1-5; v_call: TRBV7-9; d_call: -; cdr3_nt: TGTGCCAGCAGCCCCCTTAACAGCCTCGTCAGCCCCCAGCATTTT; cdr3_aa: CASSPLNSLVSPQHF
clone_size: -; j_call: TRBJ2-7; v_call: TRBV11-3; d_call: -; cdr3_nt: TGTGCCAGCAGCTTATCGTACAGCGGCGAGCAGTACTTC; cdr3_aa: CASSLSYSGEQYF
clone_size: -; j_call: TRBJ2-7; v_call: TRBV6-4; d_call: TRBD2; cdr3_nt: TGTGCCAGCAGTGACTACCATCTAGCGGGATTTTACGAGCAGTACTTC; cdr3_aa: CASSDYHLAGFYEQYF
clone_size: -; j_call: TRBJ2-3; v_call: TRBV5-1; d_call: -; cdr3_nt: TGCGCCAGCAAGGGGACAGATACGCAGTATTTT; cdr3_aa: CASKGTDTQYF
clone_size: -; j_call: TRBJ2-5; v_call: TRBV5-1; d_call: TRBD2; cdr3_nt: TGCGCCAGCAGCTTGACCCCTAGCGGGAGTGGAGAGACCCAGTACTTC; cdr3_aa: CASSLTPSGSGETQYF
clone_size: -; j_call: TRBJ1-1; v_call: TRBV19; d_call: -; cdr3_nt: TGTGCCAGTAACGGTGCCATACAGGATGAAGCTTTCTTT; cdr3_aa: CASNGAIQDEAFF
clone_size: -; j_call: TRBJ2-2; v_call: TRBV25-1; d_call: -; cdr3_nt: TGTGCCAGCAGTGAATGGGGTCAGGGGAACGGGGAGCTGTTTTTT; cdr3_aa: CASSEWGQGNGELFF
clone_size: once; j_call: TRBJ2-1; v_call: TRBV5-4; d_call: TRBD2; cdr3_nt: TGTGCCAGCAGCTTGGCCGGGACTAGCGGGTACAATGAGCAGTTCTTC; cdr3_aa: CASSLAGTSGYNEQFF
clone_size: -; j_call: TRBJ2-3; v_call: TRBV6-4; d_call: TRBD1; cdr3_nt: TGTGCCAGCAGTAAATCAGGGGGCGAGGGAGATACGCAGTATTTT; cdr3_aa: CASSKSGGEGDTQYF
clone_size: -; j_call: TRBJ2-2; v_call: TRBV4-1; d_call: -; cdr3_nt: TGCGCCAGCAGCCAAGCGGTGTCGGGCGGGGAGCTGTTTTTT; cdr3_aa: CASSQAVSGGELFF
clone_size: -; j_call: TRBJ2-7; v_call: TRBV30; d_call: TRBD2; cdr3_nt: TGTGCCTGGAGTGGGGGGGGGAGCTCCTACGAGCAGTACTTC; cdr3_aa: CAWSGGGSSYEQYF